This T cell receptor (beta chain) was captured by sequencing in a study of regulatory T cells in long-lasting Graves disease. The CDR3 runs 16 residues. Germline V gene lookup returns CDR1 ENHRY and CDR2 SYGVKD. Unmatched junction bases numbered 3, after V lost 3 bases and J lost 5 bases. Stated time point: newly diagnosed GD, antithyroid drugs for less than 3 months. TCR sequences were obtained from RNA taken from PBMCs. Construction of TCR beta libraries relied on iRepertoire HTBI primers and on Arm-PCR targeting CDR3 regions. TCRdb used MiXCR to reprocess the multiplex PCR reads, holding one entry per CDR3 protein. The sample comprises 300,000 to 400,000 distinct CDR3 sequences, approximately 15% of which are singletons, and roughly 27% rests with the top ten. This same sample was also part of a study on T cells in Graves' hyperthyroidism and ophthalmopathy. That source adds: Using the HTBI primer set, a first-round RT-PCR was run on the TCR CDR3.

The chain recombines TRBV10-3 with TRBJ2-1; 14 bases match TRBD2. The source of this sequence is a man aged 40-49 years with Graves disease. The sequencing here drew on peripheral blood mononuclear cells (PBMCs), taken at new diagnosis, from a patient treated with antithyroid drugs. CDR3 residues: CAISDPGLAGDNEQFF. CDR3 DNA: TGTGCCATCAGTGATCCGGGACTAGCGGGGGACAATGAGCAGTTCTTC.